This T cell receptor beta chain was sequenced during a study of blood T cell repertoires in COVID-19. Study information: Acute-phase and convalescent COVID-19 samples originated in the United States, Italy and Spain. In each case, the material was cDNA or gDNA derived from T cells, B-cell-depleted T cells, or PBMCs.

Original processing methods: Amplification of reference gene primers was used by the study to estimate nucleated cell counts. Only in-frame clones appear in the TCRdb table, and some are missing; sequencing was by immunoSEQ multiplex PCR. The V and J calls and clone size are taken from that table; D and trimming were inferred from the DNA. The sample has tens of thousands of clones, over 80% seen once. Germline V CDR1 and CDR2: SEHNR, FQNEAQ (reference sequence). Deletions cut 5 bases from V and 5 bases from J, with 15 bases between. CDR3 length: 14 amino acids. The chain combines TRBV7-9 with TRBJ2-5; perhaps TRBD2 as D (5 bases). This clonotype was sampled from a human donor in a cohort sampled during active COVID-19. Material: peripheral blood. Here the CDR3 DNA reads TGTGCCAGCAGCACCGGGAACAACGGGGAGACCCAGTACTTC. Its translation: CASSTGNNGETQYF.